Described below is a single T cell receptor beta chain sequence and its context. There is no known antigen for this receptor. In total, over 600 healthy bone marrow donors made up the cohort. At the time of sampling, all cohort members were nominally healthy, though unrecorded immune exposures were likely present. The donor tested CMV seronegative, placing the donor among the 350 or so seronegative members of the cohort. A peripheral blood sample was provided by each donor, and peripheral blood mononuclear cells were used for TCR beta sequencing. The Qiagen DNeasy Blood Extraction Kit was used to extract genomic DNA from the blood cell samples. Based on the germline V gene (reference sequence), the CDR1 and CDR2 sequences are GTSNPN and SVGIG. From cysteine to phenylalanine, the CDR3 is 16 amino acids long. Just the 48-base CDR3 DNA is kept, in frame starting at base 1. Between the V and J ends, shortened by 0 bases and 7 bases respectively, the junction contains 21 bases.

This sample is drawn from a study of cytomegalovirus exposure and HLA in healthy donors (TCRdb year 2017). A note on the overall study: In an earlier analysis of under 600 of the donors, 276 Gb of sequence data and 90 million to 120 million unique TCR beta sequences from roughly 200 million T cells were reported. An early release that covered fewer than 800 HLA-typed donors contained approximately 290 gigabases of sequencing data and 85 million to 100 million unique TCR sequences. Of the roughly 390 genotyped donors, approximately 80% were placed in the genetic ancestry cluster associated with self-reported Caucasian donors. The study aimed to test whether cataloging public T cell receptors could reveal signatures of past pathogen exposure. The study profiled the T cell repertoires of under 700 subjects by immunosequencing and related them to cytomegalovirus serostatus. Besides the first cohort of 666 subjects, a separate validation cohort made up of 120 or so different subjects was used. The study combined high-throughput TCR immunosequencing, statistical association of individual TCRs with disease status, and machine learning to predict cytomegalovirus infection status. A later analysis re-analyzed previously published TCR beta repertoires from roughly 690 donors and added high-resolution HLA genotyping to study TCR occurrence patterns. In the later analysis, no new phenotypic data were used to find candidate immune exposures; instead, reliance was placed on TCR beta sequences and their occurrence across donors. An earlier analysis of about 620 of the donors applied high-throughput TCR beta sequencing to assess whether each TCR beta V gene segment acted as functional or pseudogenic. Alongside the repertoire data, information on donor age, sex, ethnicity and CMV serostatus was compiled. In a later genetic analysis, genome-wide SNP genotypes for about 55% of the roughly 670 donors were used, and that subset was treated as a discovery cohort. All discovery cohort repertoires had been generated using a single sequencing platform. Class I and class II HLA loci were covered by the typing at four-digit resolution. Typing coverage differed by locus: A, B, C, DRB1 and DQB1 were typed in about 629-640 donors, DQA1 in 522, DPA1 in around 580, and DPB1 in just under 490. Roughly 5 DR-DQ haplotypes were handled as single units for association and clustering because linkage in the cohort was strong. Among around 400 genotyped donors of the cohort, an average of around 240,000 unique TCR beta nucleotide sequences were sequenced per donor, roughly a sixth of them non-productive.

The method behind the library was the immunoSEQ multiplex PCR assay. For the multiplex PCR, a mixture combining 60 forward primers for TCR Vbeta segments and 13 reverse primers for TCR Jbeta segments was used. Amplification of the CDR3 region of rearranged TCR beta genes was performed with a multiplex PCR assay on genomic DNA. On the Illumina HiSeq System, the amplified TCR beta libraries were sequenced as 87-base-pair reads. Concerning the study's data processing: In a later analysis, tens of millions of unique TCR beta chains were counted across the 500 to 700 repertoires, and roughly 11 million of these chains were shared by at least two donors. Raw reads were error-corrected and collapsed into unique sequences with a nearest-neighbor algorithm that merged closely related sequences to remove PCR and sequencing errors. To assign V, D and J gene segments, CDR3 sequences were aligned to IMGT reference sequences. For a sequence to be retained, at least a six-nucleotide match to both a V gene segment and a J gene segment was required. Rearrangements were classified as productive when the CDR3 lacked stop codons and remained in frame with V and J, and all other rearrangements were classified as non-productive. Following IMGT convention, CDR3 was defined as the stretch from the second conserved V-encoded cysteine up to the conserved J-encoded phenylalanine. In an earlier analysis of around 540 of the donors, sequences lacking an unambiguous match to a single V gene segment were excluded. In an earlier analysis of approximately 500 of the donors, a V segment was called functional when productive rearrangements were above 56.7%, and segregating when the standard deviation between donors exceeded 5%. A statistical classification framework was developed to diagnose cytomegalovirus status using the catalog of TCR beta chain sequences. In a later analysis, TCR nucleotide sequences were compared against IMGT/GENE-DB human TR gene sequences so that V and J genes could be assigned. The TCRdist pipeline was used in a later analysis to assign CDR3 sequences and most-parsimonious VDJ recombination scenarios. In a later analysis, every TCR beta chain was defined by the combination of its CDR3 amino acid sequence and its V-gene family, and reads without a unique V-gene family were dropped. A later analysis removed roughly 590 highly shared, low-generation-probability nucleotide sequences to deal with suspected cross-contamination and a sequencing artifact. For each public chain, a later analysis derived a clonal expansion index from normalized ranks of inferred template counts within each repertoire. In a later analysis, generation probabilities were computed with a VDJ recombination model fitted to out-of-frame rearrangements, and the resulting probabilities were checked against IGoR. A later analysis scored TCR-TCR, TCR-HLA and TCR-CMV co-occurrence with hypergeometric tests, applying a repertoire-size bias correction to TCR pairs. A later analysis estimated false discovery rates by permuting HLA or CMV assignments 20 times. In a later analysis, co-occurring TCRs were grouped using DBSCAN, and TCRdist sequence similarity was added for clustering within HLA-allele-positive subsets. Repertoires with fewer than 30,000 or more than 120,000 public chains, plus five repertoires with anomalous nucleotide sharing, were excluded from co-occurrence clustering. This immuneACCESS table, as held by TCRdb, lists in-frame sequences with V and J called but not all clones. Of the missing ones, under half trace to an unresolved V gene in checked studies; the others have no known cause. V and J calls plus clone size are reproduced from that table; the DNA served to infer D and trimming. This specimen's table enumerates some 43,000 clones. The ten biggest clones cover approximately 1.7% of the sample.

Study-wide findings and limitations: Most CMV-associated TCR beta chains appeared to be HLA-restricted in a later analysis, and the HLA associations seemed to be driven largely by CMV exposure. According to the authors, the approach could potentially be generalized to other disease states and immunological phenotypes. The presence/absence analyses assumed that sequencing depth was roughly uniform across donors, and that assumption may not be true. A cluster of highly shared sequence variants was judged likely to be a technical artifact of the sequencing pipeline. Over 15 rarely observed V segments, including chromosome 9 orphons, were excluded from the earlier analysis of approximately 600 of the donors because counts were too low. In this cohort, only TCR beta chains were sequenced, and detectable features were limited by the absence of alpha or paired-chain data. Linkage disequilibrium might explain the correlated functional status among segregating V segments, but an unknown experimental factor could not be excluded. A further reported finding was that TCR beta sequences accurately predicted the HLA-A and HLA-B alleles for most subjects in the first cohort. In the study, 150 to 200 TCR beta chains were listed as associated with cytomegalovirus. Broadly in line with IMGT annotations, most TCR beta V segments showed up in productive rearrangements about 90% or about 30% of the time in an earlier analysis of 587 of the donors. HLA typing was unavailable for some donors at each locus, so association tests used only the typed subset. The classifier was reported to diagnose cytomegalovirus status with high specificity and sensitivity in both the original and validation cohorts. The 87-base-pair reads could not distinguish some IMGT-functional V segments, including TRBV6-2 and TRBV6-3, so those segments were excluded. A later genetic analysis reported fewer N-insertions in productive TCRs among donors in an Asian-associated ancestry cluster than the roughly 700-donor mean. According to a later analysis, TCR association rates differed among HLA loci, with DRB1 alleles showing the most associated TCRs and HLA-C alleles showing the fewest. In a later analysis, 16,951 TCR beta sequences were associated with specific HLA alleles at a false discovery rate of 0.05. The only immune exposure information available for the cohort was CMV serostatus. In a later genetic analysis, a missense DCLRE1C variant was associated with V-gene and J-gene trimming of TCR beta chains, and the association was replicated in an independent cohort. When HLA alleles, especially DR and DQ, strongly co-occurred, TCR associations were difficult to assign to individual alleles. In a later analysis, HLA-associated TCR beta chains showed more clonal expansion and lower generation probabilities than non-associated chains that were equally common. In vitro tests confirmed that a few of the cytomegalovirus-associated TCR beta chains recognize cytomegalovirus antigens. In a later analysis, several top co-occurrence clusters were reported to appear linked to parvovirus B19, influenza, CMV and Epstein-Barr virus. Most TCR sequences were seen in very few donors, while some public TCRs were found in many individuals.

Sequencing was carried out using PBMCs. The chain is assembled from TRBV30 and TRBJ1-2; no D gene call is confident. This clonotype was sampled from a woman in her twenties or thirties in good health and CMV-seronegative. In nucleotide form, the sequence is TGTGCCTGGAGTGTACATTCTCTGACAATCCGGGGTGGCTACACCTTC. The encoded protein is CAWSVHSLTIRGGYTF.